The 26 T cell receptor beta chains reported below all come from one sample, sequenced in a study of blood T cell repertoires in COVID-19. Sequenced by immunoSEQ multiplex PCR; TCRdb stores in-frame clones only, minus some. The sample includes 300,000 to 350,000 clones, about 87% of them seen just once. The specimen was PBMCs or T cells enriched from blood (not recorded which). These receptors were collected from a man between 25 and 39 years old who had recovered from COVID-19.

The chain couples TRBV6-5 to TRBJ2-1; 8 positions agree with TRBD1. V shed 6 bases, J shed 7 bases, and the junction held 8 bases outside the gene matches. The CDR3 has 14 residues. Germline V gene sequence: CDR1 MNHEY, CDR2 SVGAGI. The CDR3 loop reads CASRPGQGGNEQFF. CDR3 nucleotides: TGTGCCAGCAGACCCGGACAGGGTGGGAATGAGCAGTTCTTC.

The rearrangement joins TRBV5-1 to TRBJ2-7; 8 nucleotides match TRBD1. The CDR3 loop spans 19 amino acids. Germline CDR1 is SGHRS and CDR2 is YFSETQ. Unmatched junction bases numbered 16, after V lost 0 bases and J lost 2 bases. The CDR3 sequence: CASSLVSRGGQGNTYEQYF. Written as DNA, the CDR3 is TGCGCCAGCAGCTTGGTTTCCCGGGGCGGACAGGGTAACACCTACGAGCAGTACTTC.

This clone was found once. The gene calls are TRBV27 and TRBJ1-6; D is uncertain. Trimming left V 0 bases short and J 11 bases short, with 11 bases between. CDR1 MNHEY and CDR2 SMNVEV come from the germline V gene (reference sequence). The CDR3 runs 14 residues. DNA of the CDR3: TGTGCCAGCAGTTTATCCCCCCAACTCGCACCCCTCCACTTT. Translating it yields CASSLSPQLAPLHF.

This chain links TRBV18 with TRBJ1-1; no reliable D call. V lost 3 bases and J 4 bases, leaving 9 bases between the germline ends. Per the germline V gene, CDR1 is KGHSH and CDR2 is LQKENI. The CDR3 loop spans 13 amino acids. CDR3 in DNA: TGTGCCAGCTCACCTCGGGATGTCACTGAAGCTTTCTTT. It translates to CASSPRDVTEAFF.

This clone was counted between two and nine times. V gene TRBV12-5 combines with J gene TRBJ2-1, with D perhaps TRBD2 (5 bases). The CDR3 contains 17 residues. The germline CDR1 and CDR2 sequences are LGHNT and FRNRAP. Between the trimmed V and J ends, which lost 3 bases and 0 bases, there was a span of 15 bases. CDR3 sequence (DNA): TGTGCTAGTGGTTTTGGCCCCCAGGCGGGCTCCTACAATGAGCAGTTCTTC. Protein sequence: CASGFGPQAGSYNEQFF. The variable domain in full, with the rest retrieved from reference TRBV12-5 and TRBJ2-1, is DARVTQTPRHKVTEMGQEVTMRCQPILGHNTVFWYRQTMMQGLELLAYFRNRAPLDDSGMPKDRFSAEMPDATLATLKIQPSEPRDSAVYFCASGFGPQAGSYNEQFFGPGTRLTVL.

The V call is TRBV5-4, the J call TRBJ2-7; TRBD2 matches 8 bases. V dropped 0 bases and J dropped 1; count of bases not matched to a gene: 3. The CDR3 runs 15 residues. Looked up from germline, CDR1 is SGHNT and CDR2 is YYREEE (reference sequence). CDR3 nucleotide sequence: TGTGCCAGCAGCTTGGGCGGGGGGCTATCCTACGAGCAGTACTTC. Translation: CASSLGGGLSYEQYF.

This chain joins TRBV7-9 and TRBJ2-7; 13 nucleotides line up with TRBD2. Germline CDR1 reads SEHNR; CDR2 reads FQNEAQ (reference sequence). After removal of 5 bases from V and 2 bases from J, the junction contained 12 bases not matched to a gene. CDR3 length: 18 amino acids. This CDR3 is CASSARSLTSGGTYEQYF. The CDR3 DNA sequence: TGTGCCAGCAGCGCCCGATCCCTGACTAGCGGGGGGACCTACGAGCAGTACTTC. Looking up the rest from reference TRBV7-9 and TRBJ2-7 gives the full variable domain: DTGVSQNPRHKITKRGQNVTFRCDPISEHNRLYWYRQTLGQGPEFLTYFQNEAQLEKSRLLSDRFSAERPKGSFSTLEIQRTEQGDSAMYLCASSARSLTSGGTYEQYFGPGTRLTVT.

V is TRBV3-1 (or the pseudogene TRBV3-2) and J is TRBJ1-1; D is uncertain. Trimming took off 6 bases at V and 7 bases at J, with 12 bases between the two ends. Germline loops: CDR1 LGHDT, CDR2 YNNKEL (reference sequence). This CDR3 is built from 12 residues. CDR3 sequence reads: CASSKTPGEAFF. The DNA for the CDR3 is TGTGCCAGCAGTAAAACCCCAGGTGAAGCTTTCTTT.

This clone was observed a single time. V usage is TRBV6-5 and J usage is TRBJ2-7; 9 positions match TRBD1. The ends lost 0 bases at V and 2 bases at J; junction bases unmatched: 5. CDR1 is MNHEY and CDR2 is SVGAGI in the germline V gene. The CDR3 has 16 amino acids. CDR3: CASSYSNRDRAYEQYF. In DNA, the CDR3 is TGTGCCAGCAGTTACTCCAACCGGGACAGGGCCTACGAGCAGTACTTC.

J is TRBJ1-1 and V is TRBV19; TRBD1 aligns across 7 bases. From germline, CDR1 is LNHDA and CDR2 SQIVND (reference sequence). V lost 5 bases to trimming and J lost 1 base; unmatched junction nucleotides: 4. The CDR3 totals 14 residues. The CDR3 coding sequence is TGTGCCAGTAGTGAACGACAGGGGAACACTGAAGCTTTCTTT. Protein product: CASSERQGNTEAFF.

The CDR3, as DNA: TGTGCCAGCAGGGGGACTAGCGGGGGCTCTTCCTACAATGAGCAGTTCTTC. It codes for CASRGTSGGSSYNEQFF. The chain couples TRBV27 to TRBJ2-1, with 14 bases identical to TRBD2. Germline V gene data show CDR1 as MNHEY and CDR2 as SMNVEV (reference sequence). The CDR3 spans 17 residues. Trimming at V came to 6 bases and at J to 1 base, leaving 5 bases not matched to a gene.

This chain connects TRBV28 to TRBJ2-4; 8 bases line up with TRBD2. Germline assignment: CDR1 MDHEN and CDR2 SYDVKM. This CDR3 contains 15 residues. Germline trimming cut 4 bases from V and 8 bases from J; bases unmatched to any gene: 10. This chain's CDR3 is CASSSRERGLYIQYF. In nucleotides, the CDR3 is TGTGCCAGCAGTTCCCGGGAGCGGGGGTTGTACATTCAGTACTTC.

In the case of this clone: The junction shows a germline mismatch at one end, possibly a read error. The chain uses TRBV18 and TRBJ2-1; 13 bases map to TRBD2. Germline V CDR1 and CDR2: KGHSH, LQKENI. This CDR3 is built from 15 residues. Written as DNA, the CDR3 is TGTGCCAGCTCACCACCAACTAGCGGGGGGGCTGGAAAGGTCTTC. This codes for CASSPPTSGGAGKVF.

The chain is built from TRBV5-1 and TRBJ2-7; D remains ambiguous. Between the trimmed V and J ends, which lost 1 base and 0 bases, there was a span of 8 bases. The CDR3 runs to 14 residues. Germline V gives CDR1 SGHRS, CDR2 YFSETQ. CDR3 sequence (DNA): TGCGCCAGCAGCTTGTCCACAGCCTCCTACGAGCAGTACTTC. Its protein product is CASSLSTASYEQYF.

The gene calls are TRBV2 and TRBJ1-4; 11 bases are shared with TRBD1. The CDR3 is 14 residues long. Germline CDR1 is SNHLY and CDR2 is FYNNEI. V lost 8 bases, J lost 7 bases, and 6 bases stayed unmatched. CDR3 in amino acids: CASLDRGRSEKLFF. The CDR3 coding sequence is TGTGCCAGCCTGGACAGGGGGCGGAGTGAAAAACTGTTTTTT.

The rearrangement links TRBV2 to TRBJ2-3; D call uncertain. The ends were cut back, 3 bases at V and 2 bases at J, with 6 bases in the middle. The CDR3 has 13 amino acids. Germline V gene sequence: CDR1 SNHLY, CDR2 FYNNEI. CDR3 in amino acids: CASSDSNTDTQYF. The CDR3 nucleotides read TGTGCCAGCAGTGATTCTAACACAGATACGCAGTATTTT.

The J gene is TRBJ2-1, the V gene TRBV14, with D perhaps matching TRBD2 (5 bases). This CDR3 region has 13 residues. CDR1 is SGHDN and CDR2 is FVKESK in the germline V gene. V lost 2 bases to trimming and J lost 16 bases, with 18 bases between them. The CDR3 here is CASSQTGVSQGFF. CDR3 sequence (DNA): TGTGCCAGCAGCCAAACCGGGGTATCCCAAGGTTTCTTC.

The chain's CDR3 is CASSERGSSYNEQFF. The CDR3 DNA sequence: TGTGCCAGCAGTGAGAGAGGAAGCTCCTACAATGAGCAGTTCTTC. This chain links TRBV6-4 with TRBJ2-1; no clear D gene. V shed 3 bases and J shed 0 bases, with 9 bases lying between them. This CDR3 is 15 amino acids long. Looked up from germline, CDR1 is MRHNA and CDR2 is SNTAGT.

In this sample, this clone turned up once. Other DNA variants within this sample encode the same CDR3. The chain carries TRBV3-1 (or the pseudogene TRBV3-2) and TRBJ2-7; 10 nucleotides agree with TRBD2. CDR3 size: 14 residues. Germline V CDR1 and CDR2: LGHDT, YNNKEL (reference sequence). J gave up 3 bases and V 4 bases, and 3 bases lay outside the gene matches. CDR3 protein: CASSRQRGGYEQYF. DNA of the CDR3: TGTGCCAGCAGCCGCCAGCGGGGGGGCTACGAGCAGTACTTC.

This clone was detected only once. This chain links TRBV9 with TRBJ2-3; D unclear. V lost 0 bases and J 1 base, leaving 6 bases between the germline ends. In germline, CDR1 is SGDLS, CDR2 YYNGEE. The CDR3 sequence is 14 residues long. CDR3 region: CASSVGTGTDTQYF. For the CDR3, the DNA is TGTGCCAGCAGCGTAGGTACAGGCACAGATACGCAGTATTTT.

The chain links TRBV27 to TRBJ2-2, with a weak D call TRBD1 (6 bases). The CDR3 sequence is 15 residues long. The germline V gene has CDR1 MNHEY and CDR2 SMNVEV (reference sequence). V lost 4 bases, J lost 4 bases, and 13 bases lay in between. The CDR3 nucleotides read TGTGCCAGCAGTTCGACCACAGGGTCCACCGGGGAGCTGTTTTTT. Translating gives CASSSTTGSTGELFF.

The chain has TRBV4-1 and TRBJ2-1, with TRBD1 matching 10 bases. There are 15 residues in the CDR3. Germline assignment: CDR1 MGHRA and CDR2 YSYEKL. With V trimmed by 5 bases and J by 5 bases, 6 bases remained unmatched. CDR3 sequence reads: CASSSDRGWDNEQFF. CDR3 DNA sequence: TGCGCCAGCAGCTCGGACAGGGGGTGGGACAATGAGCAGTTCTTC.

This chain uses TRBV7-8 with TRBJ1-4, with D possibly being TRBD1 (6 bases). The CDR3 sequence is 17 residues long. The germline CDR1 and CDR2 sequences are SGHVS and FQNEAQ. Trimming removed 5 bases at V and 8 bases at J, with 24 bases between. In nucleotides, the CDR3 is TGTGCCAGCAGCGAATCAAAGGGTGGGGGCATAGGGGAAAAACTGTTTTTT. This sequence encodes CASSESKGGGIGEKLFF.

The CDR3 here is CSAVGGKTGLYNEQFF. CDR3 sequence (DNA): TGCAGCGCCGTTGGGGGCAAGACAGGGCTTTACAATGAGCAGTTCTTC. The V call is TRBV29-1, the J call TRBJ2-1; 7 bases map to TRBD1. Germline V gives CDR1 SQVTM, CDR2 ANQGSEA. This CDR3 region has 16 residues. V lost 7 bases to trimming and J lost 4 bases; unmatched junction nucleotides: 16.

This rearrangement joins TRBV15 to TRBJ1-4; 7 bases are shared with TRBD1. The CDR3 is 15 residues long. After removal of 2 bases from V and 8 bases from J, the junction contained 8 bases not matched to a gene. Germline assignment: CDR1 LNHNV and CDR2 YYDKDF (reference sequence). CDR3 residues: CATSRIRTGVEKLFF. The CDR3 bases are TGTGCCACCAGCAGAATCCGGACAGGCGTGGAAAAACTGTTTTTT.

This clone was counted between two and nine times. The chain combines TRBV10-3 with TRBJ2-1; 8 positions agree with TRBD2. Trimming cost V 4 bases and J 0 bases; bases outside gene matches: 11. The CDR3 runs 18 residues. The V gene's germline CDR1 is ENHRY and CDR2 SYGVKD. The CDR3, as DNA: TGTGCCATCAGTGGTGGCGGGGGGCCTGCCCCCTCCTACAATGAGCAGTTCTTC. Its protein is CAISGGGGPAPSYNEQFF.